This TCR beta chain emerged from a study of OX40 agonist ivuxolimab in advanced cancers. Looking at the study overall: Patients received ivuxolimab, an agonistic anti-OX40 (CD134) antibody. Three partial responders included one hepatocellular carcinoma patient and two cutaneous melanoma patients. The dose of intravenous ivuxolimab that patients received every 2 weeks ranged from 0.01 to 10 mg/kg.

Points on this clone: Its specificity is not known.

Germline CDR1 and CDR2: SGHRS and YFSETQ. Trimming pared 2 bases from V and 0 bases from J, leaving 11 bases between. The CDR3 loop spans 16 amino acids. Sequenced by immunoSEQ multiplex PCR; TCRdb stores in-frame clones only, minus some. This table holds 98,000 or so clones, about 91% found once. General study points: At 0.1 to 3.0 mg/kg and by week 6, clonal expansion occurred in CD4+ and CD8+ blood T cells.

The source was CD4+ or CD8+ T cells sorted from blood, collected in a trial of the OX40 agonist ivuxolimab. The gene calls are TRBV5-1 and TRBJ2-2; no reliable D call. This clonotype was sampled from an adult with an advanced solid tumor such as melanoma, head and neck, liver or kidney cancer. CDR3 sequence: CASSFGEYSNTGELFF. Here the CDR3 DNA reads TGCGCCAGCAGCTTTGGGGAATACTCGAACACCGGGGAGCTGTTTTTT.